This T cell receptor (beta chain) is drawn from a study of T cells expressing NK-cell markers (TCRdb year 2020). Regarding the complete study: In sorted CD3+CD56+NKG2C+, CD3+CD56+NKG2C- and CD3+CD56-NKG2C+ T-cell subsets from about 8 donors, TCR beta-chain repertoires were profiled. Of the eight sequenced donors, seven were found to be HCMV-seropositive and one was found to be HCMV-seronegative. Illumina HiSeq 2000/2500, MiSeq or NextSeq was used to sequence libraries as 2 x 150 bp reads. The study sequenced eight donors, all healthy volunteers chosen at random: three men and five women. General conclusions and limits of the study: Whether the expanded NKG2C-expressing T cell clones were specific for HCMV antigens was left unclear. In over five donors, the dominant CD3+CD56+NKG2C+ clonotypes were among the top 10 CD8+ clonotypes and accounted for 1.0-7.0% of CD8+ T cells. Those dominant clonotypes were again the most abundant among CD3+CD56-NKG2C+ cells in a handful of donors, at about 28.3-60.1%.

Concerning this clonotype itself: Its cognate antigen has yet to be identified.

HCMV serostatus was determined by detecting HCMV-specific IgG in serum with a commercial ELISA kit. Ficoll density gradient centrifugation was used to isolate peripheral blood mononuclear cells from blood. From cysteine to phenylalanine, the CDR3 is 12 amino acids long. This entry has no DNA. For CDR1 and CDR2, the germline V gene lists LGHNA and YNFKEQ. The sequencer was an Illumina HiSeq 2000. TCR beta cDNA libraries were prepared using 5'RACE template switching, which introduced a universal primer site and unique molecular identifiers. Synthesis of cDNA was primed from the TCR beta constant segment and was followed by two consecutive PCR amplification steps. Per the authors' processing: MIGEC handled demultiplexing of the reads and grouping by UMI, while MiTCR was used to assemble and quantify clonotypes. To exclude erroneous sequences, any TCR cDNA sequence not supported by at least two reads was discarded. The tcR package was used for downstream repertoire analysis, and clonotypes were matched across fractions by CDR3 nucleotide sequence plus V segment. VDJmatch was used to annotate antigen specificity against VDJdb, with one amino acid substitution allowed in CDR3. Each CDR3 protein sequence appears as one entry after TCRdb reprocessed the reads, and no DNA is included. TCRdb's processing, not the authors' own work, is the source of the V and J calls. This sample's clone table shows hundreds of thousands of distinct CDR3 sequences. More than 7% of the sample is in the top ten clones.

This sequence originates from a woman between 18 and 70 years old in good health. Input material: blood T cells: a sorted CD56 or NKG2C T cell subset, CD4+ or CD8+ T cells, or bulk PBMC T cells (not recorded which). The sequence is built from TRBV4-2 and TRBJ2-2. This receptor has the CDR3 CASDSNTGELFF.